Listed here are 5 T cell receptor beta chains from one sample, sequenced in a study of T-cell memory formation after mild COVID-19. TCRdb re-analysed the 5' RACE reads in MiXCR, keeping a single row per CDR3 protein. The sample shows approximately 300,000 distinct CDR3 sequences, approximately 19% of them seen only once. The sequenced sample consisted of PBMCs or a T cell subset sorted from them (not recorded which). These receptor sequences come from a man between 18 and 29 years old who had mild COVID-19 (a few samples of this study predate the infection). Cell type and time point are not known.

The V call is TRBV4-3, the J call TRBJ2-1, with no clear D. This CDR3 is built from 14 residues. The V end was cut by 0 bases, the J end by 5 bases, with 8 bases between. Per germline, CDR1 LGHNA and CDR2 YSLEER. CDR3 DNA: TGCGCCAGCAGCCAAGATTTGTTCAACAATGAGCAGTTCTTC. It is translated as CASSQDLFNNEQFF.

The chain uses TRBV5-1 and TRBJ2-1, with D tentatively TRBD1 or TRBD2 (5 bases each). Germline loops: CDR1 SGHRS, CDR2 YFSETQ. CDR3 length: 16 amino acids. Between the trimmed V and J ends, which lost 4 bases and 1 base, there was a span of 15 bases. The CDR3 nucleotides are TGCGCCAGCAGCGGCGCAAGGGACCCGTCCTACAATGAGCAGTTCTTC. It translates to CASSGARDPSYNEQFF.

The J gene is TRBJ2-3, the V gene TRBV5-1; no definite D call. CDR3 length: 15 residues. V was clipped by 1 base and J by 1 base, with 10 bases between them. The germline gives CDR1 SGHRS, CDR2 YFSETQ. CDR3 in amino acids: CASSLRLPRTDTQYF. The CDR3, as DNA: TGCGCCAGCAGCTTGAGGCTACCTCGCACAGATACGCAGTATTTT.

The table lists this clonotype with a few counts. The rearrangement joins TRBV5-1 to TRBJ2-3; no definite D call. V dropped 4 bases and J dropped 1 base, with 13 bases sitting between them. Germline CDR1 reads SGHRS; CDR2 reads YFSETQ. This CDR3 region has 15 residues. The CDR3 region is CASSPPLDGTDTQYF. For the CDR3, the DNA is TGCGCCAGCAGCCCCCCTCTAGATGGCACAGATACGCAGTATTTT.

The table lists this clonotype with a count of one. Because the CDR3 is missing its conserved closing phenylalanine or tryptophan, this is likely a read error. The genes are TRBV7-2 and TRBJ2-4; 11 bases line up with TRBD1. This CDR3 has 12 amino acids. V was clipped by 5 bases and J by 11 bases; unmatched bases: 2. The germline CDR1 and CDR2 sequences are SGHTA and FQGNSA. CDR3 nucleotides: TGTGCCAGCAGCCCGGACAGGGGGCTTCAGTACTTA. It yields the protein CASSPDRGLQYL.